The T cell receptor beta chain described here comes from a study of blood T cell repertoires in COVID-19. Recovered status in Cohort 3 required two negative PCRs, clearance, or symptom resolution. Generated by immunoSEQ multiplex PCR, the TCRdb table keeps only in-frame clones and is missing some. Counted here are about 220,000 clones, over 65% occurring once; the ten biggest clones make up 3% to 4%. The CDR3 has 12 residues. The ends lost 3 bases at V and 4 bases at J; junction bases unmatched: 0. V is TRBV12-3 or TRBV12-4 and J is TRBJ2-7, with TRBD2 matching 7 bases. The clonotype originates from an older woman who had recovered from COVID-19. Sample: PBMCs or T cells enriched from blood (not recorded which). The CDR3 loop is CASSFGGYEQYF. The CDR3 DNA reads TGTGCCAGCAGTTTCGGGGGGTACGAGCAGTACTTC.